This T cell receptor (beta chain) was sequenced during a study of cytotoxic CD8 clonotypes in ibrutinib-treated CLL (dated by TCRdb to the early 2020s). About the study as a whole: In this cohort, some 14 patients were treatment-naive and roughly 10 were relapsed/refractory, while roughly 18 had unmutated IGHV. Partial responses were observed in roughly 24 patients and complete responses in 2; after a median follow-up of around 68 months, remission was maintained in roughly 15 patients and progression was observed in some 12. Response samples were obtained after a median of around 11 months of treatment, with a range of about 6 to 36 months. On average, each sample had hundreds of thousands of productive templates and more than 75,000 productive rearrangements. Of the 90 or so participants in the trial, about two dozen had longitudinal samples available. Cryopreserved peripheral blood mononuclear cells were collected at three points: before therapy, at response, and at either sustained remission or disease progression.

On a MiSeq, deep resolution sequencing aimed for a depth between 1 in 1 million and 1 in 200,000 T cells, with each clonotype covered around 10x on average. The immunoSEQ hsTCRB Kit was used to generate the TCR beta libraries. On the study's bioinformatics: Data were analyzed with ImmunoSEQ Data Assistant and ImmunoSEQ Analyzer, with V, D and J genes assigned per IMGT definitions. Clonality was computed as one minus normalized Shannon entropy of productive rearrangement frequencies, ranging from 0 to 1. Public clonotype analysis was restricted to overrepresented clonotypes comprising at least 0.05% of each patient's repertoire. Thirteen age-matched healthy donor repertoires from immuneACCESS were used as controls for clonality. TCRdb provides this immuneACCESS table in a form limited to in-frame rearrangements. Some clones are lacking; in checked studies, under half of them reflect an unresolved V gene, and why the rest are absent is not known. That table gives V, J and clone size, and the DNA gave D and trimming. Here the sample has 65,000 to 95,000 clones; more than 70% occur a single time. The top ten clones comprise roughly 5% of the sample.

Comments on this clone: Its antigen has not been determined. No clone much larger than this one lies a single base away; base qualities are absent.

For TCR beta library preparation, around 2 micrograms of genomic DNA were isolated from cryopreserved PBMCs. Longitudinal blood samples from CLL patients receiving ibrutinib monotherapy were subjected to high-throughput TCR beta sequencing. Patients were enrolled in a phase 2 open-label single-center ibrutinib monotherapy trial. Summary of the overall study and its limitations: At baseline, clonality was higher than in age-matched healthy donors and showed a strong correlation with circulating CD8+ T-cell counts. Sustained-remission and progressing patients did not have matched sampling times, and lymph node repertoires were not examined. Public clonotypes were rare and either shrank or stayed stable during treatment, and the rise in clonality at ibrutinib response reflected expansion of private clonotypes. An increase in clonality was observed at ibrutinib response, with clonality remaining stable during sustained remission and falling back toward baseline at progression.

CDR1 and CDR2, looked up from the germline V gene, are SGHVS and FNYEAQ. The germline ends are 6 bases apart after V is trimmed by 3 bases and J by 1 base. From the cysteine through the phenylalanine, the CDR3 covers 14 amino acids. The read is trimmed to its CDR3 DNA, 42 bases read in frame from base 1. The source of this sequence is a human donor with chronic lymphocytic leukemia. This receptor chain uses TRBV7-6 and TRBJ2-2, with the D gene too uncertain to name. Sequencing used PBMCs, obtained before ibrutinib treatment. This receptor carries the CDR3 CASSFVRNTGELFF. The DNA sequence reads TGTGCCAGCAGCTTTGTCCGGAACACCGGGGAGCTGTTTTTT.